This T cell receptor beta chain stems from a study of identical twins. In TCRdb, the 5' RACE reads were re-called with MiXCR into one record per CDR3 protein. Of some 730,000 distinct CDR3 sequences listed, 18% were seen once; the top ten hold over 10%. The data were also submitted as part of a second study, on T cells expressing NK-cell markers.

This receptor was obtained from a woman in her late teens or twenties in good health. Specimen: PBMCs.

The CDR3 is CASSTYGELFF. In DNA, the CDR3 is TGTGCCAGCAGTACTTATGGGGAGCTGTTTTTT. The chain carries TRBV12-3 or TRBV12-4 and TRBJ2-2; the D is unclear. The CDR3 consists of 11 residues. Trimming pared 5 bases from V and 8 bases from J, leaving 6 bases between.